The T cell receptor beta chain under discussion was sequenced for a study of blood T cell repertoires in COVID-19. Study as a whole: Researchers got acute and convalescent COVID-19 samples from the United States, Italy and Spain. Sample material is recorded as cDNA or gDNA derived from T cells, B-cell-depleted T cells, or PBMCs.

CDR3 length: 14 amino acids. Germline V lookup: CDR1 KGHSH, CDR2 LQKENI. Trimming cost V 6 bases and J 2 bases, with 13 bases left between them. Authors' analysis steps: Researchers report that nucleated cell counts were estimated from reference gene primer amplification. Profiled with immunoSEQ multiplex PCR; TCRdb holds only in-frame clones, not every one. V and J calls plus clone size are reproduced from that table; the DNA served to infer D and trimming. The profile covers about 280,000 clones, with 85% appearing a single time and approximately 5% taken by the ten largest. This receptor was obtained from a man in his fifties or sixties with active or convalescent COVID-19. The chain links TRBV18 to TRBJ1-1; D remains ambiguous. Sequenced material: peripheral blood. DNA of the CDR3: TGTGCCAGCTCGCCCCTCGGGGATAACACTGAAGCTTTCTTT. Translated: CASSPLGDNTEAFF.